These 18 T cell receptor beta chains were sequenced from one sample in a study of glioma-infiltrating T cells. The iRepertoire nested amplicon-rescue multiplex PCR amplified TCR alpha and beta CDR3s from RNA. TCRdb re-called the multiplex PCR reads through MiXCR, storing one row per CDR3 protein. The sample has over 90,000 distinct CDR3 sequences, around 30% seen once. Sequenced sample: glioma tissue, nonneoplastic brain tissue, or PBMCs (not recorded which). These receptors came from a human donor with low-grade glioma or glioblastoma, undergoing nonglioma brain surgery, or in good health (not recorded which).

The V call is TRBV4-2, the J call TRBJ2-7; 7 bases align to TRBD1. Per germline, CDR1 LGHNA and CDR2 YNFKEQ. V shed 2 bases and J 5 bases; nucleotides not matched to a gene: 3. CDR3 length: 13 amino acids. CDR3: CASSQLDRDEQYF. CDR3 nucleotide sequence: TGTGCCAGCAGCCAACTAGACAGGGACGAGCAGTACTTC.

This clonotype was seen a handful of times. The CDR3 sequence is CASSTRAAPYEQYF. Here the CDR3 DNA reads TGTGCCAGCAGTACCCGGGCGGCCCCCTACGAGCAGTACTTC. The chain links TRBV2 to TRBJ2-7; D gene ambiguous. The germline V gene encodes CDR1 SNHLY and CDR2 FYNNEI. Trimming took off 5 bases at V and 2 bases at J, with 13 bases between the two ends. The CDR3 contains 14 residues.

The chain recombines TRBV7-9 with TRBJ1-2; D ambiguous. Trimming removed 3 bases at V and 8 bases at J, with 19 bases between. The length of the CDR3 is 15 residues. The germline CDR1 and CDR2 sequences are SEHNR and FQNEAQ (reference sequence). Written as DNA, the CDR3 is TGTGCCAGCAGCTTCGGATCGGCTACTTTTGGAGGCTACACCTTC. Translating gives CASSFGSATFGGYTF. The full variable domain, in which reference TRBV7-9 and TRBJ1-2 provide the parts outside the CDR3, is DTGVSQNPRHKITKRGQNVTFRCDPISEHNRLYWYRQTLGQGPEFLTYFQNEAQLEKSRLLSDRFSAERPKGSFSTLEIQRTEQGDSAMYLCASSFGSATFGGYTFGSGTRLTVV.

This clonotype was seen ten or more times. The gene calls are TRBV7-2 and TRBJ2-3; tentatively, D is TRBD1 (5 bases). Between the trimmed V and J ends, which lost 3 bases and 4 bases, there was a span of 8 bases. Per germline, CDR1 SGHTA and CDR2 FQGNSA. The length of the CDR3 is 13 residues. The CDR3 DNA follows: TGTGCCAGCAGCTTTGGGGCGGCAGATACGCAGTATTTT. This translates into CASSFGAADTQYF.

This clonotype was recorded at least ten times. The CDR3 DNA reads as TGTGCCAGCATCTTCGGACTAGCGGGCCTTATTAGTTTCACAGATACGCAGTATTTT. As protein: CASIFGLAGLISFTDTQYF. The chain carries TRBV7-2 and TRBJ2-3, with 11 bases fitting TRBD2. The CDR3 spans 19 residues. V was pared by 7 bases and J by 2 bases, with 17 bases of the junction left unmatched. Germline V gene data show CDR1 as SGHTA and CDR2 as FQGNSA.

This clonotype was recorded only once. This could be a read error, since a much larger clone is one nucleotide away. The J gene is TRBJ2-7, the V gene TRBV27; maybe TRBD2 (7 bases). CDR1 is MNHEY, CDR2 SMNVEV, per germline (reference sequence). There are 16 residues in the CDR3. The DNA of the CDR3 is TGTGCCAGCAGTTTATCCGGTGGGAGGGGGATGTACGGGCAGTACTTC. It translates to CASSLSGGRGMYGQYF.

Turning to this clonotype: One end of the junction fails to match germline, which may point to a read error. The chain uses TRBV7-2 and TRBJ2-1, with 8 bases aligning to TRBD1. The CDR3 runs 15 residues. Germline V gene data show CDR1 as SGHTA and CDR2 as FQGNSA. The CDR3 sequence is CASSSDRAFYNEQLF. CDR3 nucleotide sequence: TGTGCCAGCAGCTCGGACAGGGCTTTTTACAATGAGCAACTCTTC.

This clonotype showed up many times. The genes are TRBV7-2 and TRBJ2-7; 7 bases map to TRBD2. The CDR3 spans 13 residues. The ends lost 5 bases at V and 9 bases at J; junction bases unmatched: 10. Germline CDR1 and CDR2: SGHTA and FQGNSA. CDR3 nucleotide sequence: TGTGCCAGCAGCCAGGGACTAACTTCCGCGCAGTACTTC. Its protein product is CASSQGLTSAQYF.

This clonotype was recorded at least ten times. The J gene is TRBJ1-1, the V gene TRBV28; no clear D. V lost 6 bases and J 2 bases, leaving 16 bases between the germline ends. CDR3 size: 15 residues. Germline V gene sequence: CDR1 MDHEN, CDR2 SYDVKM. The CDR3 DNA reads TGTGCCAGCAGACCCCGAGGAACAGTCAACACTGAAGCTTTCTTT. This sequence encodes CASRPRGTVNTEAFF.

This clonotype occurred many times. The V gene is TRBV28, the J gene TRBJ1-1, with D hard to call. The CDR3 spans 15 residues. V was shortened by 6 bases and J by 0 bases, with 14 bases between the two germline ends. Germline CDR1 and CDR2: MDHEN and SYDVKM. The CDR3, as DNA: TGTGCCAGCAGCACACAGAGTTTCATGAACACTGAAGCTTTCTTT. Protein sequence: CASSTQSFMNTEAFF. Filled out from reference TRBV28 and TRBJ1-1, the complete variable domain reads DVKVTQSSRYLVKRTGEKVFLECVQDMDHENMFWYRQDPGLGLRLIYFSYDVKMKEKGDIPEGYSVSREKKERFSLILESASTNQTSMYLCASSTQSFMNTEAFFGQGTRLTVV.

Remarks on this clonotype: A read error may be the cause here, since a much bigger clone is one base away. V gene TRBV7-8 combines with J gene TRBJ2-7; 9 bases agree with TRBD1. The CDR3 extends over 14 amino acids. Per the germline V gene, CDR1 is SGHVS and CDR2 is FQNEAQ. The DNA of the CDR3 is TGTGCCACCAGCAGGGGACAGGGATTCTACAAGCAGTACTTC. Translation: CATSRGQGFYKQYF.

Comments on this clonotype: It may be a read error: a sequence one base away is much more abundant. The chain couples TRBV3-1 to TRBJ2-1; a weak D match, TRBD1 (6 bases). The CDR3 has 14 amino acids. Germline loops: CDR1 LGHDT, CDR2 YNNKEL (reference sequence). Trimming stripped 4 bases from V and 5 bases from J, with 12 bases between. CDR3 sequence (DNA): TGTGCCAGCAGCCCAGTGTCAGGGGACAATGAGCAGTTCTTC. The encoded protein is CASSPVSGDNEQFF.

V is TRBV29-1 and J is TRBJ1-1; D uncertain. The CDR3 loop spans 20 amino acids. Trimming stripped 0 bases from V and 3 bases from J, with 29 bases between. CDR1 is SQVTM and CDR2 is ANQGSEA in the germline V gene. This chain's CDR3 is CSVEDLHVLSGEPMYTEAFF. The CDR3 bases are TGCAGCGTTGAAGATCTTCACGTTCTATCGGGAGAGCCAATGTACACTGAAGCTTTCTTT.

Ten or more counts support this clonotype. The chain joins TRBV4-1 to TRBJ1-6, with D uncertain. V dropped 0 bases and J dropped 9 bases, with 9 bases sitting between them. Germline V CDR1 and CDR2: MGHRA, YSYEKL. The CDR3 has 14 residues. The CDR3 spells CASSQDLGISPLHF. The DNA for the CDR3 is TGCGCCAGCAGCCAAGATTTAGGGATTTCACCCCTCCACTTT.

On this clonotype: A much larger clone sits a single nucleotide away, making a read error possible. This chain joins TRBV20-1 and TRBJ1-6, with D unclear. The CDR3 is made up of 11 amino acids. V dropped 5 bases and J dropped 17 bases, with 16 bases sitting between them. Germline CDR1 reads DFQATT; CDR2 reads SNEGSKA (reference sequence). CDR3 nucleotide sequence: TGCAGTGCTGAAACGACAAAAAAAATCCACTTT. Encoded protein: CSAETTKKIHF.

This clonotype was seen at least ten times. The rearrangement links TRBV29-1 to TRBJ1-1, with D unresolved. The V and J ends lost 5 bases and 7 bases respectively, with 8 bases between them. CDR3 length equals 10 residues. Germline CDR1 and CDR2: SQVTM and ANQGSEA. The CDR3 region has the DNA TGCAGCGTTATTCAGGTTGAAGCTTTCTTT. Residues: CSVIQVEAFF.

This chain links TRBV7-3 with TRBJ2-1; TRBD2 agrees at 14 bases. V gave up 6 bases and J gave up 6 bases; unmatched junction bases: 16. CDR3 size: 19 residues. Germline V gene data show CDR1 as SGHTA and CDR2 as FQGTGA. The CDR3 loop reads CASRHAGLAGGPIGNEQFF. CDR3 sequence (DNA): TGTGCCAGCAGACATGCCGGACTAGCGGGGGGTCCCATAGGCAATGAGCAGTTCTTC.

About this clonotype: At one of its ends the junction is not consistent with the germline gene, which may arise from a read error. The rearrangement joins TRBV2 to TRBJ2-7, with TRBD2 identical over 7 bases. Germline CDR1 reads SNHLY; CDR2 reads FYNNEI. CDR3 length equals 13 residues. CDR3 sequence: CVSGTVLSYEQYF. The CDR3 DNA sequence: TGTGTCAGCGGGACGGTACTCTCCTACGAGCAGTACTTC.